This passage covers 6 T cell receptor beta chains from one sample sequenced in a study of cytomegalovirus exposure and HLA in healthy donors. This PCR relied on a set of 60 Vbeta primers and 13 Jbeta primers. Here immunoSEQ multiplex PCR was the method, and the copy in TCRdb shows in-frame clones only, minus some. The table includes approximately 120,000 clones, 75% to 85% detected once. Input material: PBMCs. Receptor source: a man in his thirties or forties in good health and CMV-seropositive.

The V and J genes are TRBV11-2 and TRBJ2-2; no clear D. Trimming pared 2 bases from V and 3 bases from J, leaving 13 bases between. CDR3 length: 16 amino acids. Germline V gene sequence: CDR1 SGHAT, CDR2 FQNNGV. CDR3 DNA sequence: TGTGCCAGCAGCTTAAATAGGTACCAGGACACCGGGGAGCTGTTTTTT. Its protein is CASSLNRYQDTGELFF.

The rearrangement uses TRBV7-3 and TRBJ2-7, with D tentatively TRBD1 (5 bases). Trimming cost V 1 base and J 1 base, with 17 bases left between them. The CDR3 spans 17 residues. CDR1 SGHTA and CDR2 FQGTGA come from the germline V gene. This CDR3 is CASSLISVGAPSYEQYF. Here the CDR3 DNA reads TGTGCCAGCAGCTTAATCTCAGTTGGGGCCCCGTCCTACGAGCAGTACTTC.

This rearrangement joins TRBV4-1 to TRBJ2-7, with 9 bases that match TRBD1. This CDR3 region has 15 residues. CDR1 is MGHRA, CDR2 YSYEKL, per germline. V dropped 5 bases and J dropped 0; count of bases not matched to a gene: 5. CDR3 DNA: TGCGCCAGCAGCAGGACAGGGGAAGGCTCCTACGAGCAGTACTTC. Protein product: CASSRTGEGSYEQYF.

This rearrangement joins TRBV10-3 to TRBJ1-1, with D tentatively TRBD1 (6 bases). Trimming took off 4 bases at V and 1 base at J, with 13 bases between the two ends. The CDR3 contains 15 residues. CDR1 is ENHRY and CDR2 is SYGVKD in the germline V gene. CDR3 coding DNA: TGTGCCATCAGTGGTACCCCGACAGGGAACACTGAAGCTTTCTTT. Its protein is CAISGTPTGNTEAFF.

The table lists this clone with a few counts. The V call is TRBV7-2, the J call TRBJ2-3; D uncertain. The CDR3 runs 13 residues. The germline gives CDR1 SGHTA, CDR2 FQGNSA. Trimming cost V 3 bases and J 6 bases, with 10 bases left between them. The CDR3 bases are TGTGCCAGCAGCTTGGCCTTTACGGATACGCAGTATTTT. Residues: CASSLAFTDTQYF.

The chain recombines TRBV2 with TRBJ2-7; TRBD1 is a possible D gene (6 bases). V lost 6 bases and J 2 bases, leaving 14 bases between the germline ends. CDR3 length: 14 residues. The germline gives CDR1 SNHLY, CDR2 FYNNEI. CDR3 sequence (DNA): TGTGCCAGCAGGAACAACAGGGTGACCTACGAGCAGTACTTC. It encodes CASRNNRVTYEQYF.